A selection of T cell receptor beta chains follows, all from one sample in a study of blood T cells in healthy people across ages. TCRdb redid the calling of the 5' RACE reads with MiXCR, one entry per CDR3 protein. Here the sample spans about 1.6 million distinct CDR3 sequences, about 31% being singletons. Sequenced sample: blood. The receptors originated from a woman aged 25 to 39 in good health. Each CDR3 is given with its conserved first and last residue. A D gene is named only where the DNA matches it firmly. Clone sizes are given selectively: once, few, many, or a class where the clone is expanded.

d_call j_call clone_size v_call cdr3_nt cdr3_aa
TRBD1 TRBJ2-1 many TRBV7-9 TGTGCCAGCAGCTCCGGGACAGGGTATAACAATGAGCAGTTCTTC CASSSGTGYNNEQFF
- TRBJ2-3 few TRBV28 TGTGCCAGCAGTTCCCCGAGTGCGAGAGGCACAGATACGCAGTATTTT CASSSPSARGTDTQYF
- TRBJ2-7 - TRBV6-1 TGTGCCAGCAGTCTAATCTACTACGAGCAGTACTTC CASSLIYYEQYF
- TRBJ2-1 - TRBV7-9 TGTGCCGCGGCCGGGATGGGTGAGCAGTTCTTC CAAAGMGEQFF
- TRBJ1-4 many TRBV27 TGTGCCAGCAGTCCCACCGCAACTAATGAAAAACTGTTTTTT CASSPTATNEKLFF
TRBD1 TRBJ2-5 - TRBV6-6 TGTGCCAGCAGTCAGAGGACAGGGCGGGAGACCCAGTACTTC CASSQRTGRETQYF
TRBD2 TRBJ2-3 few TRBV2 TGTGCCAGCAGAGCCGGACTAGTCGCGCAGTATTTT CASRAGLVAQYF
- TRBJ1-1 - TRBV9 TGTGCCAGCAGCCGGGGCGGGGCCTTGAACACTGAAGCTTTCTTT CASSRGGALNTEAFF
- TRBJ1-2 - TRBV30 TGTGCCTGGAGTGGGGGCTCGCGTAGTGGCTACACCTTC CAWSGGSRSGYTF
- TRBJ2-6 few TRBV3-1 TGTGCCAGCAGCCAAGAAAGCTCTGGGGCCAACGTCCTGACTTTC CASSQESSGANVLTF
TRBD1 TRBJ2-1 few TRBV20-1 TGCAGTGCTAGAGATGACGGGACAGGGGTCAATGAGCAGTTCTTC CSARDDGTGVNEQFF
- TRBJ2-3 few TRBV11-3 TGTGCCAGCAGCTTATCGGGGGAAAAGACAGATACGCAGTATTTT CASSLSGEKTDTQYF
- TRBJ2-5 - TRBV20-1 TGCAGTGCTAGAGATCAGTCGGGGGGCGGGACCCAGTACTTC CSARDQSGGGTQYF
TRBD1 TRBJ2-7 few TRBV27 TGTGCCAGCAGAAAGACAGGGACCTCCTACGAGCAGTACTTC CASRKTGTSYEQYF
- TRBJ2-1 - TRBV6-5 TGTGCCAGCAGTTACTCCCCGGGAAGTGAGCAGTTCTTC CASSYSPGSEQFF
- TRBJ1-2 - TRBV5-1 TGCGCCAGCAGCTGGGGTCCGGATCTCTTGGGGTATGGCTACACCTTC CASSWGPDLLGYGYTF
- TRBJ1-6 - TRBV20-1 TGCAGTGCTAGAGATCGGGGACAAAAACTTATGTATAATTCACCCCTCCACTTT CSARDRGQKLMYNSPLHF
- TRBJ1-2 - TRBV21-1 TGTGCCAGCAGCAACGACCCTAACTATGACTACACCTTC CASSNDPNYDYTF
- TRBJ2-2 - TRBV20-1 TGCAGTGCTAGAACCCCCGGGACGATGAACACCGGGGAGCTGTTTTTT CSARTPGTMNTGELFF
TRBD2 TRBJ2-1 - TRBV7-3 TGTGCCAGCAGCTTAACCGGGACTAGCCTCAATGAGCAGTTCTTC CASSLTGTSLNEQFF
- TRBJ2-5 many TRBV29-1 TGCAGCGTTGAGCTCAGACTCCAAGAGACCCAGTACTTC CSVELRLQETQYF
- TRBJ2-5 few TRBV6-6 TGTGCCAGCAGTTCCCCGACCGGGGGAAAGACCCAGTACTTC CASSSPTGGKTQYF
TRBD2 TRBJ2-7 many TRBV12-5 TGTGCTAGTCCAGAAGTAAAACGGACTAGCGGGAGGTACGAGCAGTACTTC CASPEVKRTSGRYEQYF
TRBD2 TRBJ2-3 - TRBV7-6 TGTGCCAGCAACCCTGGACTAGCGGGAGATACGCAGTATTTT CASNPGLAGDTQYF
- TRBJ2-5 few TRBV7-8 TGTGCCAGCAGCTCCATAGGACAGACAGAGACCCAGTACTTC CASSSIGQTETQYF
- TRBJ1-6 - TRBV6-1 TGTGCCAGCAGTGAGGACCCGAGACCCCTCCACTTT CASSEDPRPLHF
- TRBJ2-3 - TRBV27 TGTGCCAGCAGTTCCCTACTCACCGGCACAGATACGCAGTATTTT CASSSLLTGTDTQYF
- TRBJ2-7 - TRBV27 TGTGCCAGCAGGTATCGGGACTTCGGCTACGAGCAGTACTTC CASRYRDFGYEQYF
TRBD2 TRBJ2-3 few TRBV27 TGTGCCAGCAGTTGGCTAGCGGCCCCGGATACGCAGTATTTT CASSWLAAPDTQYF
TRBD2 TRBJ2-3 - TRBV4-1 TGCACCAGCAGCCAGGTACTAGCGGCCACAGATACGCAGTATTTT CTSSQVLAATDTQYF
TRBD1 TRBJ2-7 - TRBV30 TGTGCCTGGATCCGACAGGGGAAGAGCTACGAGCAGTACTTC CAWIRQGKSYEQYF
TRBD1 TRBJ2-7 - TRBV5-1 TGCGCCAGCAGCTTGGTAGGCTCGGACAGGGGTCTCTACGAGCAGTACTTC CASSLVGSDRGLYEQYF
TRBD2 TRBJ2-5 once TRBV30 TGTGCCTGGAGTCGGTCGGGGGGACAAGAGACCCAGTACTTC CAWSRSGGQETQYF
- TRBJ2-2 - TRBV15 TGTGCCACCAGCAGACGGGCCGGGGAGCTGTTTTTT CATSRRAGELFF
TRBD2 TRBJ2-1 - TRBV18 TGTGCCAGCTCACCAAAGACTAGCGGATACAATGAGCAGTTCTTC CASSPKTSGYNEQFF
- TRBJ2-1 - TRBV13 TGTGCCAGCAGCTTAAACCGTATAGCGGTATCTTCCTACAATGAGCAGTTCTTC CASSLNRIAVSSYNEQFF
- TRBJ1-4 - TRBV7-9 TGTGCCAGCAGCCCCCAAGGCCAGCACTCTAATGAAAAACTGTTTTTT CASSPQGQHSNEKLFF
TRBD2 TRBJ2-7 few TRBV28 TGTGCCATTCTACCTAGCGGGAGTTCCTACGAGCAGTACTTC CAILPSGSSYEQYF
- TRBJ2-1 few TRBV5-5 TGTGCCAGCGCCCCCTACTCAGGCTTCGGGGAGCAGTTCTTC CASAPYSGFGEQFF
- TRBJ2-2 - TRBV7-3 TGTGCCAGCAGCGTCACACCGGGACACAACACCGGGGAGCTGTTTTTT CASSVTPGHNTGELFF
- TRBJ2-5 few TRBV7-8 TGTGCCAGCAGCGTCAACCAGGGGTCGCAAGAGACCCAGTACTTC CASSVNQGSQETQYF
- TRBJ1-2 few TRBV29-1 TGCAGCATTGAAGGCGGCAGCCTTAACTATGGCTACACCTTC CSIEGGSLNYGYTF
- TRBJ2-7 - TRBV20-1 TGCAGTGCTAGGTGGGGTTGGGGCTACGAGCAGTACTTC CSARWGWGYEQYF
- TRBJ2-6 many TRBV7-3 TGTGCCAGCAGCCTTGCCCCCTCTGGGGCCAACGTCCTGACTTTC CASSLAPSGANVLTF
- TRBJ2-1 many TRBV5-8 TGTGCCAGCAGCTTGGGACAGAATGAGCAGTTCTTC CASSLGQNEQFF
- TRBJ2-3 - TRBV27 TGTGCCAGCAGTCCCCTTCAGGATACGCAGTATTTT CASSPLQDTQYF
TRBD2 TRBJ2-1 few TRBV7-9 TGTGCCGGCAGCTCGACTAGCGAGGCCTACAATGAGCAGTTCTTC CAGSSTSEAYNEQFF
TRBD1 TRBJ2-7 - TRBV5-6 TGTGCCAGCAGCGGGACAGGGATCGCCTACGAGCAGTACTTC CASSGTGIAYEQYF
TRBD2 TRBJ2-3 few TRBV20-1 TGCAGTGCTAATAGGGGACTAGCGGGAGGGTGGGATACGCAGTATTTT CSANRGLAGGWDTQYF
- TRBJ1-2 - TRBV6-4 TGTGCCATTAGAACGGTGGGCGATTATGGCTACACCTTC CAIRTVGDYGYTF
TRBD2 TRBJ2-7 few TRBV6-2/TRBV6-3 TGTGCCAGCAGGTTCAGACTAGCGGGAGAATACGAGCAGTACTTC CASRFRLAGEYEQYF
- TRBJ2-7 few TRBV5-6 TGTGCCAGCACCCAATCCGTCGCGAGAGGGACAAGCGGAACCTACGAGCAGTACTTC CASTQSVARGTSGTYEQYF
- TRBJ2-5 - TRBV4-1 TGCGCCAGCAGCCAAGGAATTGGAAAGGCTGAGACCCAGTACTTC CASSQGIGKAETQYF
- TRBJ2-4 few TRBV20-1 TGCAGTGCTAGAGGGCAGGACGGACGAATTCAGTACTTC CSARGQDGRIQYF